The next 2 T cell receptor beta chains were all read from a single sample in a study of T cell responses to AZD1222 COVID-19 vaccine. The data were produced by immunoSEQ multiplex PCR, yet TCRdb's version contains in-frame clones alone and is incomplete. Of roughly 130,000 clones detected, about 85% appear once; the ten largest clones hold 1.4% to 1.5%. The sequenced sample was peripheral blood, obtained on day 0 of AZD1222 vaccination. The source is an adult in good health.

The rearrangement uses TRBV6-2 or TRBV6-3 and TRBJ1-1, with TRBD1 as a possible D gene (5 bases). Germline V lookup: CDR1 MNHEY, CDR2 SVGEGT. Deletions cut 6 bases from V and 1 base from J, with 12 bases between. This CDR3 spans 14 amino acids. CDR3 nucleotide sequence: TGTGCCAGCAGCAAACAGGTCGGGAACACTGAAGCTTTCTTT. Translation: CASSKQVGNTEAFF.

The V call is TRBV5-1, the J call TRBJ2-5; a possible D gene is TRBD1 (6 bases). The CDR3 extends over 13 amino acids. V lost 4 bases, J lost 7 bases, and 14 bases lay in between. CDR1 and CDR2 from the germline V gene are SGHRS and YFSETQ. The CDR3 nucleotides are TGCGCCAGCAGCGTGGGACATTCGGGGACCCAGTACTTC. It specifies CASSVGHSGTQYF.